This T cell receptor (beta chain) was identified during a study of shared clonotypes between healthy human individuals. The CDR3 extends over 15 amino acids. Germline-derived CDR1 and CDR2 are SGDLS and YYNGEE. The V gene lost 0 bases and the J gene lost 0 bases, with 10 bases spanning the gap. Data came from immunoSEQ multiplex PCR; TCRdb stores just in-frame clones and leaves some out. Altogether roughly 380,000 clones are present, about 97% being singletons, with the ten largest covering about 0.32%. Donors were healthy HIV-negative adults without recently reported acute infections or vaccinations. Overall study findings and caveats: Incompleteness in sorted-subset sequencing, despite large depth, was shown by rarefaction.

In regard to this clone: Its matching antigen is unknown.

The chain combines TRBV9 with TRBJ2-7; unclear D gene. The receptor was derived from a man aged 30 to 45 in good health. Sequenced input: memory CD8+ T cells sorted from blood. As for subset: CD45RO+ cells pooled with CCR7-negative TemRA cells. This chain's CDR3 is CASSVGGISSYEQYF. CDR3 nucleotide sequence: TGTGCCAGCAGCGTAGGTGGGATTAGCTCCTACGAGCAGTACTTC.